Listed below are T cell receptor beta chains from one sample, sequenced in a study of blood T cell repertoires in COVID-19. TCRdb's copy holds only in-frame clones and misses some; the assay was immunoSEQ multiplex PCR. The sample has approximately 280,000 clones; roughly four fifths are singletons. Sequencing input: PBMCs or T cells enriched from blood (not recorded which). The receptors come from a middle-aged man who had been exposed to COVID-19. CDR3s include the opening cysteine and the closing phenylalanine or tryptophan. Each record gives: D gene, J gene, clone size, V gene, CDR3 DNA, CDR3 protein. D genes are given only for firm matches. For some rows the clone size is stated as once, few or many, or as a class when expanded; others skip it.

>TRBD2|TRBJ2-1|NA|TRBV7-2
TGTGCCAGCAGCTCACGAGCCGGAAGCGGGAGCTCCTACAATGAGCAGTTCTTC
CASSSRAGSGSSYNEQFF
>TRBD1|TRBJ2-6|once|TRBV3-1/TRBV3-2
TGTGCCAGCAGCCAAAGGGATCGGTATCGGGACAGGGAAGGTTCTGGGGCCAACGTCCTGACTTTC
CASSQRDRYRDREGSGANVLTF
>TRBD2|TRBJ2-1|few|TRBV7-3
TGTGCCAGCAGCTTAACTGGTAGACTAGCGGGAGGGCATGAGCAGTTCTTC
CASSLTGRLAGGHEQFF
>NA|TRBJ2-3|NA|TRBV29-1
TGCAGCGTTGACGGAGCATCTGGCACAGATACGCAGTATTTT
CSVDGASGTDTQYF
>TRBD2|TRBJ2-2|few|TRBV12-5
TGTGCTAGTGGTTCCATCCTACCGGGACAGGGAATAGCGGGAGGGCCATCCGCCGGGGAGCTGTTTTTT
CASGSILPGQGIAGGPSAGELFF
>NA|TRBJ2-3|NA|TRBV20-1
TGCAGTGCTCCCCTAAGAGGGGGGCAGTATTTT
CSAPLRGGQYF
>NA|TRBJ2-7|NA|TRBV5-1
TGCGCCAGCAGCTGGGACGGGACTTTCTCCTACGAGCAGTACTTC
CASSWDGTFSYEQYF
>NA|TRBJ2-6|NA|TRBV21-1
TGTGCCAGCAGCAAAGGTTGGAGGGCAGGGTCTTTCTCTGGGGCCAACGTCCTGACTTTC
CASSKGWRAGSFSGANVLTF
>NA|TRBJ1-6|NA|TRBV6-1
TGTGCCAGCAGTGAATCGGATACTCACAGGGTTCGCTCACCCCTCCACTTT
CASSESDTHRVRSPLHF
>NA|TRBJ2-1|NA|TRBV29-1
TGCAGCGTTGGGACTCCCAATGAGCAGTTCTTC
CSVGTPNEQFF
>NA|TRBJ2-4|NA|TRBV7-2
TGTGCCAGCAAGCTTAGCGGTGGGGCTAGCCGCCCCAAAAACATTCAGTACTTC
CASKLSGGASRPKNIQYF
>TRBD2|TRBJ2-1|NA|TRBV5-1
TGCGCCAGCAGCCGCGCAGGGACTAGCGGGAGGGCCGTTAGCGATGAGCAGTTCTTC
CASSRAGTSGRAVSDEQFF
>NA|TRBJ1-2|NA|TRBV7-9
TGTGCCAGCAGCCTAACAGGGCTCTATGGCTACACCTTC
CASSLTGLYGYTF
>NA|TRBJ1-2|NA|TRBV30
TGTGCCTGGAGTGTAATTTTAGTGGGAGGGGGCTACACCTTC
CAWSVILVGGGYTF
>NA|TRBJ2-5|many|TRBV30
TGTGCCTGGACGGGTTTTTCGGGATTGGCCCAGTACTTC
CAWTGFSGLAQYF
>NA|TRBJ1-2|few|TRBV7-3
TGTGCCAGCAGCTTAATGGGGGGGACCGACCGCTATGGCTACACCTTC
CASSLMGGTDRYGYTF
>TRBD1|TRBJ1-5|NA|TRBV2
TGTGCCAGCAAAGTGGGCGAGGGACAGGGCAATCAGCCCCAGCATTTT
CASKVGEGQGNQPQHF
>NA|TRBJ2-5|NA|TRBV18
TGTGCCAGCTCACCGCGCGGCGGTATACAAGAGACCCAGTACTTC
CASSPRGGIQETQYF
>NA|TRBJ2-1|NA|TRBV11-3
TGTGCCAGCAGCGGCAAAACAGCGGACTCCTACAATGAGCAGTTCTTC
CASSGKTADSYNEQFF
>NA|TRBJ1-5|NA|TRBV19
TGTGCCAGTTACGGGGGGCCGGGTTTCTCCCAGCATTTT
CASYGGPGFSQHF
>NA|TRBJ1-2|NA|TRBV5-1
TGCGCCAGCAGCACTTCGGCGGAGGGCTACACCTTC
CASSTSAEGYTF
>NA|TRBJ2-5|NA|TRBV19
TGTGCCAGTAGTATGCAGGGCCCAGAGACCCAGTACTTC
CASSMQGPETQYF